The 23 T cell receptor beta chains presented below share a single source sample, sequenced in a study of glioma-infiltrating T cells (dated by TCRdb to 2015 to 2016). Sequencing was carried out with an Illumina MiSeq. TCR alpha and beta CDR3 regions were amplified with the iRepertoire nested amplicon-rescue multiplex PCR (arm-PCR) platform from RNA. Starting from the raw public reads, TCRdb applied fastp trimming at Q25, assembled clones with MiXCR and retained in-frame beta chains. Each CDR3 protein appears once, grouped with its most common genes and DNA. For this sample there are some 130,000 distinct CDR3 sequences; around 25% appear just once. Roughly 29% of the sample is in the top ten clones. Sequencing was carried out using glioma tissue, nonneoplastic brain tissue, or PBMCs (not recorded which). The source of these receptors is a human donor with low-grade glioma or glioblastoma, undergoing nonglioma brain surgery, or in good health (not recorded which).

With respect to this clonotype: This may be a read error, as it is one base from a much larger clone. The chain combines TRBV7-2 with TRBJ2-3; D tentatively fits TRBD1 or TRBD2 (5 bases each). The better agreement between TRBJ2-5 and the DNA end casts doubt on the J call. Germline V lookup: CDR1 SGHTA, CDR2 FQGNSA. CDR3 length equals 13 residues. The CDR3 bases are TGTGCCAGCAGTTTTGGGCAGGGAGAGAACCAGTACTTC. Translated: CASSFGQGENQYF.

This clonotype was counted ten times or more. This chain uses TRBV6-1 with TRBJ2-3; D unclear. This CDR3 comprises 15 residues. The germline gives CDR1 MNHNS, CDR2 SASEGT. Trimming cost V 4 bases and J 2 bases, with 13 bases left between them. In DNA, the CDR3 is TGTGCCAGCAGTGGGAAGGCGACTTACACAGATACGCAGTATTTT. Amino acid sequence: CASSGKATYTDTQYF.

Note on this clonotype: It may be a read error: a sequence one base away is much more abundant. This chain's CDR3 is CASSFPGELFF. CDR3 in DNA: TGTGCCAGCAGTTTCCCCGGGGAGCTGTTTTTT. The chain joins TRBV12-3 or TRBV12-4 to TRBJ2-2; D is unresolved. This CDR3 is 11 amino acids long. The V end lost 3 bases, the J end lost 6 bases, and 2 bases lay between the germline ends.

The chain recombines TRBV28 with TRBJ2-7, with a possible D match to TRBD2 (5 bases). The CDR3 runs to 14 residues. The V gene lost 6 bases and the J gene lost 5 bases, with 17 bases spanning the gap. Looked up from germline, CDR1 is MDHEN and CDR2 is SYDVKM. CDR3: CASRPSPGVHEQYV. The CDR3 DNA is TGTGCCAGCAGGCCCTCTCCCGGGGTGCACGAGCAGTACGTC.

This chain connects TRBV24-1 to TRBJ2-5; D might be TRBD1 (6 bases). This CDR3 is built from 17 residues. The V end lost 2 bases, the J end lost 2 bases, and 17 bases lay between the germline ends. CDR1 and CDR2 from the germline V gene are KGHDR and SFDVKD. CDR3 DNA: TGTGCCACCAGTGATTGGGGCAGGGGCGGCCTTCAAGAGACCCAGTACTTC. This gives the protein CATSDWGRGGLQETQYF.

DNA of the CDR3: TGTGCCAGCAGCCAAGATAAGGGGACAGGGGGTCAGCCCCAGCATTTT. Translation gives CASSQDKGTGGQPQHF. The chain joins TRBV4-2 to TRBJ1-5; 11 bases are a match to TRBD1. CDR1 and CDR2 from the germline V gene are LGHNA and YNFKEQ. This CDR3 spans 16 amino acids. J gave up 6 bases and V 0 bases, and 4 bases lay outside the gene matches.

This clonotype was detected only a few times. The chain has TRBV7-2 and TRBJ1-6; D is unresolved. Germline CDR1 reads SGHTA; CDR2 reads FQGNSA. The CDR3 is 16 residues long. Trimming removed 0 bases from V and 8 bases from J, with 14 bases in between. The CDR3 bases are TGTGCCAGCAGCTTAGCGCTTGGCGTTAGGGATTCACCCCTCCACTTT. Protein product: CASSLALGVRDSPLHF.

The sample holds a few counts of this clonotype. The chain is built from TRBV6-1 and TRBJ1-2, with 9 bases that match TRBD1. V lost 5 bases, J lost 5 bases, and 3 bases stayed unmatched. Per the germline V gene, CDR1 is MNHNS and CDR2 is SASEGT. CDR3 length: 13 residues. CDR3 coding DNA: TGTGCCAGCAGTCGGGACAGGGAGTATGGCTACACCTTC. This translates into CASSRDREYGYTF.

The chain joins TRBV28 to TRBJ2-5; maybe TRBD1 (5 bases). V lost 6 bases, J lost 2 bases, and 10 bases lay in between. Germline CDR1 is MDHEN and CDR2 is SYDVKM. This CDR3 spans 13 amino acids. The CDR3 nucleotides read TGTGCCAGCAGAAGACAGTTACAAGAGACCCAGTACTTC. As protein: CASRRQLQETQYF. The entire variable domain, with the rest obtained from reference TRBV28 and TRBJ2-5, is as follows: DVKVTQSSRYLVKRTGEKVFLECVQDMDHENMFWYRQDPGLGLRLIYFSYDVKMKEKGDIPEGYSVSREKKERFSLILESASTNQTSMYLCASRRQLQETQYFGPGTRLLVL.

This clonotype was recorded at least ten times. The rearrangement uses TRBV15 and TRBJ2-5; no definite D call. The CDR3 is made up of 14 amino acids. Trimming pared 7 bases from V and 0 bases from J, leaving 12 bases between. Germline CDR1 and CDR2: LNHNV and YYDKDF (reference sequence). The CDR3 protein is CATTRTTHQETQYF. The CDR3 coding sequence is TGTGCCACCACCCGAACTACCCACCAAGAGACCCAGTACTTC.

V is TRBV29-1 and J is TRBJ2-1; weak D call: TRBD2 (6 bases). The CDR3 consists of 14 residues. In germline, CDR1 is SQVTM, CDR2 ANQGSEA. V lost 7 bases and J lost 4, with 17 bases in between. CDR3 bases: TGCAGCGCTAAGCCCCCCGGGACTTACAATGAGCAGTTCTTC. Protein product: CSAKPPGTYNEQFF.

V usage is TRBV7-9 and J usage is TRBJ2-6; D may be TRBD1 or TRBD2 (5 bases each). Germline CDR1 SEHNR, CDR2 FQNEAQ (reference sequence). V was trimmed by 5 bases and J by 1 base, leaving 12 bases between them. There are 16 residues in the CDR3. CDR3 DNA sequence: TGTGCCAGCAGCCCGGGGCACCCGTCTGGGGCCAACGTCCTGACTTTC. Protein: CASSPGHPSGANVLTF. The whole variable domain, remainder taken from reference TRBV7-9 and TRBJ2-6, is DTGVSQNPRHKITKRGQNVTFRCDPISEHNRLYWYRQTLGQGPEFLTYFQNEAQLEKSRLLSDRFSAERPKGSFSTLEIQRTEQGDSAMYLCASSPGHPSGANVLTFGAGSRLTVL.

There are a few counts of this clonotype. CDR3 sequence (DNA): TGCGCCAGCAGCCAAGATGGCAGTCTCTATCAGCCCCAGCATTTT. It is translated as CASSQDGSLYQPQHF. The chain has TRBV4-1 and TRBJ1-5; unclear D gene. The ends were cut back, 0 bases at V and 5 bases at J, with 11 bases in the middle. The CDR3 runs to 15 residues. In germline, CDR1 is MGHRA, CDR2 YSYEKL.

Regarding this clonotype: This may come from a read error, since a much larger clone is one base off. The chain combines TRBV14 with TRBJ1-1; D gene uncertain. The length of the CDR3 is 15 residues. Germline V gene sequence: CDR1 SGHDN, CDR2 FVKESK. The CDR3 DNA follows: TGTGCCAGCAACCTTTGGGGTTACCTGGGTATTGAAGCTTCCTTT. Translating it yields CASNLWGYLGIEASF.

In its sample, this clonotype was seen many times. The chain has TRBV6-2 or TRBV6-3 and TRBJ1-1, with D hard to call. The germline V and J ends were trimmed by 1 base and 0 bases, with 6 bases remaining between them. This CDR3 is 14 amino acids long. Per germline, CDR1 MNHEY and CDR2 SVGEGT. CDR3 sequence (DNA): TGTGCCAGCAGTTACTGGCAGTTGAACACTGAAGCTTTCTTT. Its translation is CASSYWQLNTEAFF.

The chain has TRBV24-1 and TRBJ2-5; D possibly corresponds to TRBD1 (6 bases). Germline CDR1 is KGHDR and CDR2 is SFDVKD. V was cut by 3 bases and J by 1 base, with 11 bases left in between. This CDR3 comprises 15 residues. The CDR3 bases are TGTGCCACCAGTGATCTCTCAGGGGCCCAAGAGACCCAGTACTTC. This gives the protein CATSDLSGAQETQYF.

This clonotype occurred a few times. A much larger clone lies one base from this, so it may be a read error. CDR3 sequence reads: CASKTGFTGELFF. In DNA form, the CDR3 reads TGTGCCAGCAAGACAGGATTCACCGGGGAGCTGTTTTTT. The rearrangement joins TRBV6-2 or TRBV6-3 to TRBJ2-2, with TRBD1 as a possible D gene (6 bases). The CDR3 covers 13 residues. Trimming took off 7 bases at V and 4 bases at J, with 10 bases between the two ends. Germline assignment: CDR1 MNHEY and CDR2 SVGEGT.

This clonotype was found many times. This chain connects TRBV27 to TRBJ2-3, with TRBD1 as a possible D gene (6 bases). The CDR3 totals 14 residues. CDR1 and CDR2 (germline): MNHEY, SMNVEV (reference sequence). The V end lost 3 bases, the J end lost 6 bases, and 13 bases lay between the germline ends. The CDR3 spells CASSFLGAGDTQYF. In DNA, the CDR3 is TGTGCCAGCAGTTTCCTGGGGGCGGGCGATACGCAGTATTTT.

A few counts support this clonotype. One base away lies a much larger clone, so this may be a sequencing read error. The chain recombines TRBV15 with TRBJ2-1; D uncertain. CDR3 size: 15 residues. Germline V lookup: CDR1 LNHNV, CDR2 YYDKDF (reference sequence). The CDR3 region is CATSRGSPIPNGQFF. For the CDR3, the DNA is TGTGCCACCAGCAGAGGTTCTCCGATTCCAAATGGGCAGTTCTTC.

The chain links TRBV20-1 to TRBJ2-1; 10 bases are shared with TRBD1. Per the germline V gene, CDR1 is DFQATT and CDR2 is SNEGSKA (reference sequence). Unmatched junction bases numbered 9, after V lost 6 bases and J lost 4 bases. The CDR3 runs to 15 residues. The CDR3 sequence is CSAPKGQGLYNEQFF. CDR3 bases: TGCAGTGCCCCGAAGGGACAGGGGTTATACAATGAGCAGTTCTTC.

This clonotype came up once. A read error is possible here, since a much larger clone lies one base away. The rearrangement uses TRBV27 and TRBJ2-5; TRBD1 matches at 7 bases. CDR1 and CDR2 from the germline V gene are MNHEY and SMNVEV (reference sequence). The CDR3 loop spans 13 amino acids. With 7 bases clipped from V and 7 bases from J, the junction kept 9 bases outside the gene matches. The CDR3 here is CASKYRGEGTQYF. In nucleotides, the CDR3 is TGTGCCAGCAAGTACAGGGGAGAAGGGACCCAGTACTTC.

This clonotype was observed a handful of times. CDR3 DNA: TGTGCCAGCAGTTTGAAGCCCTCTGGGGCCAACGTCCTGACTTTC. This encodes CASSLKPSGANVLTF. The J gene is TRBJ2-6, the V gene TRBV12-3 or TRBV12-4, with D unclear. This CDR3 spans 15 amino acids. The V gene lost 3 bases and the J gene lost 0 bases, with 6 bases spanning the gap.

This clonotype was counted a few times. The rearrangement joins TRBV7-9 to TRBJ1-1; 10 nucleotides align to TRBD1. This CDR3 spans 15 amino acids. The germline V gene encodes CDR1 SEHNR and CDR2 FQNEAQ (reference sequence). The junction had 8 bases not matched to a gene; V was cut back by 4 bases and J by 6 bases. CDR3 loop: CASSSTGGASAEAFF. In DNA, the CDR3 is TGTGCCAGCAGCTCGACAGGGGGCGCATCTGCTGAAGCTTTCTTT.